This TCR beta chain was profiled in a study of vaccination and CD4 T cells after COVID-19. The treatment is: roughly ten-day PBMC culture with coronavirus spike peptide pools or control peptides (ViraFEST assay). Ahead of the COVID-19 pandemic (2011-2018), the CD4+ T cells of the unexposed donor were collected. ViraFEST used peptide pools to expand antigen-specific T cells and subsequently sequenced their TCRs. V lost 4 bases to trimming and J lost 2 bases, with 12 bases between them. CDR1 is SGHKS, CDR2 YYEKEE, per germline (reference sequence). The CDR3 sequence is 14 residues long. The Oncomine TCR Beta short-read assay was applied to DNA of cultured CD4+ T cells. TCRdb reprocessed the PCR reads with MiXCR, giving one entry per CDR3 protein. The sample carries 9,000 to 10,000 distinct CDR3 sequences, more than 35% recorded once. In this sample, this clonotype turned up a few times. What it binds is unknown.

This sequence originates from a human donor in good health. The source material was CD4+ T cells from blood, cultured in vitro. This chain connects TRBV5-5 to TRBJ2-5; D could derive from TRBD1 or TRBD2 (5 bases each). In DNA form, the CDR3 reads TGTGCCAGCAGCCAGGGACGGCCTCAAGAGACCCAGTACTTC. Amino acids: CASSQGRPQETQYF.